One and the same sample provided the 25 T cell receptor beta chains below, sequenced in a study of PD-1 blockade in classical Hodgkin lymphoma (dated by TCRdb to 2018 to 2020). Libraries were prepared through the immunoSEQ multiplex PCR assay. The table was pulled from immuneACCESS by TCRdb, which kept in-frame rearrangements only. Such tables lose some clones; where checked, under half of the loss comes from unresolved V genes, and the rest has no known cause. Here the sample has 30,000 or so clones; 94% occur a single time. Of the sample, around 2.5% is held by the ten largest clones. Taken with the paper, the label for time point translates to: newly diagnosed, previously untreated cHL patient sample. Sequenced input: peripheral blood mononuclear cells (PBMCs). The receptors here all came from a human donor with classical Hodgkin lymphoma.

The chain is built from TRBV19 and TRBJ2-7, with D unclear. Germline V CDR1 and CDR2: LNHDA, SQIVND (reference sequence). The CDR3 loop spans 13 amino acids. V was shortened by 3 bases and J by 2 bases, with 8 bases between the two germline ends. The DNA for the CDR3 is TGTGCCAGTAGTATGGGATGGCCCTACGAGCAGTACTTC. Translated: CASSMGWPYEQYF.

The CDR3 coding sequence is TGTGCCAGCAGTGCCGGGACTAGCGTCACAGATACGCAGTATTTT. Translated: CASSAGTSVTDTQYF. The rearrangement links TRBV6-1 to TRBJ2-3; 10 positions match TRBD2. The CDR3 extends over 15 amino acids. V was clipped by 4 bases and J by 2 bases; unmatched bases: 3. Germline CDR1 MNHNS, CDR2 SASEGT.

This clone was observed once. The chain has TRBV30 and TRBJ2-1; maybe TRBD2 (7 bases). V dropped 2 bases and J dropped 11 bases, with 19 bases sitting between them. Germline assignment: CDR1 GTSNPN and CDR2 SVGIG (reference sequence). The CDR3 is 14 amino acids. The CDR3 loop reads CAWSRRGGGNQQFF. CDR3 in DNA: TGTGCCTGGAGTCGTCGGGGAGGGGGTAATCAGCAGTTCTTC.

For the CDR3, the DNA is TGCGCCAGCAGCGCCGACAGCAATCAGCCCCAGCATTTT. This codes for CASSADSNQPQHF. V gene TRBV5-1 combines with J gene TRBJ1-5; D not resolved. Trimming took 4 bases from V and 1 from J, leaving 6 bases between them. Germline V gene sequence: CDR1 SGHRS, CDR2 YFSETQ. CDR3 length: 13 amino acids. Full variable domain (outside the CDR3, taken from reference TRBV5-1 and TRBJ1-5): KAGVTQTPRYLIKTRGQQVTLSCSPISGHRSVSWYQQTPGQGLQFLFEYFSETQRNKGNFPGRFSGRQFSNSRSEMNVSTLELGDSALYLCASSADSNQPQHFGDGTRLSIL.

Only a few counts were recorded for this clone. The chain employs TRBV25-1 and TRBJ2-7; D possibly uses TRBD1 or TRBD2 (5 bases each). Trimming cost V 6 bases and J 6 bases, with 12 bases left between them. CDR1 MGHDK and CDR2 SYGVNS come from the germline V gene. The CDR3 has 12 amino acids. CDR3 bases: TGTGCCAGCAGGCCGGGGCCGCCCGAGCAGTACTTC. It encodes CASRPGPPEQYF.

Of note for this clone: At one boundary the junction diverges from the germline segment, which might be a read error. CDR3 bases: TGTGCTAGTGGTTTGGTAATTTCTAGGGCAGCGGGAAGCACCATATATTTT. Translating gives CASGLVISRAAGSTIYF. The chain carries TRBV12-5 and TRBJ1-3; D remains ambiguous. Per germline, CDR1 LGHNT and CDR2 FRNRAP. The CDR3 sequence is 17 residues long.

The chain links TRBV19 to TRBJ1-2, with D perhaps matching TRBD1 (6 bases). In germline, CDR1 is LNHDA, CDR2 SQIVND (reference sequence). The CDR3 loop spans 14 amino acids. V lost 3 bases to trimming and J lost 4 bases, with 12 bases between them. CDR3 residues: CASSISGGVYGYTF. CDR3 coding DNA: TGTGCCAGTAGTATTAGCGGGGGCGTCTATGGCTACACCTTC.

This clone occurred once. The CDR3 sequence: CASRTLSTRTDTQYF. CDR3 coding DNA: TGTGCCAGCCGTACCTTATCCACACGCACAGATACGCAGTATTTT. The chain employs TRBV11-2 and TRBJ2-3; D uncertain. There are 15 residues in the CDR3. Trimming left V 8 bases short and J 1 base short, with 16 bases between. Germline V lookup: CDR1 SGHAT, CDR2 FQNNGV. The full variable domain, with the rest looked up from reference TRBV11-2 and TRBJ2-3, is EAGVAQSPRYKIIEKRQSVAFWCNPISGHATLYWYQQILGQGPKLLIQFQNNGVVDDSQLPKDRFSAERLKGVDSTLKIQPAKLEDSAVYLCASRTLSTRTDTQYFGPGTRLTVL.

The chain uses TRBV30 and TRBJ1-6; 7 nucleotides line up with TRBD1. The CDR3 runs 15 residues. Per germline, CDR1 GTSNPN and CDR2 SVGIG (reference sequence). Unmatched junction bases numbered 12, after V lost 4 bases and J lost 9 bases. CDR3 sequence reads: CAWTQLDRNSSPLHF. DNA of the CDR3: TGTGCCTGGACCCAGTTGGACAGGAACTCTTCACCCCTCCACTTT.

This clone was seen once. This chain uses TRBV4-2 with TRBJ2-5; D uncertain. Germline V gene sequence: CDR1 LGHNA, CDR2 YNFKEQ. The CDR3 contains 15 residues. Trimming took off 0 bases at V and 4 bases at J, with 12 bases between the two ends. The DNA of the CDR3 is TGTGCCAGCAGCCAAGATGGAAACCCTCCAGAGACCCAGTACTTC. Protein: CASSQDGNPPETQYF.

The CDR3 coding sequence is TGTGCCAGCAGACCCGGGACAGGGCAGACCCAGTACTTC. Residues: CASRPGTGQTQYF. The gene calls are TRBV28 and TRBJ2-5, with 9 bases matching TRBD1. Looked up from germline, CDR1 is MDHEN and CDR2 is SYDVKM. CDR3 length equals 13 residues. The V segment lost 6 bases and the J segment 6 bases; nucleotides outside the gene matches: 5.

CDR3 coding DNA: TGCGCCAGCAGCCAAGATGGGGGCAAAGCTTTCTTT. This sequence encodes CASSQDGGKAFF. This chain uses TRBV4-3 with TRBJ1-1, with D perhaps matching TRBD1 (6 bases). The germline gives CDR1 LGHNA, CDR2 YSLEER. CDR3 length: 12 residues. V dropped 0 bases and J dropped 9 bases, with 8 bases sitting between them.

The CDR3 spells CASSSGYRDTQYF. The CDR3 DNA reads as TGTGCCAGCAGTTCAGGTTATCGGGATACGCAGTATTTT. This chain connects TRBV27 to TRBJ2-3; D not resolved. Looked up from germline, CDR1 is MNHEY and CDR2 is SMNVEV (reference sequence). V dropped 4 bases and J dropped 6 bases, with 11 bases sitting between them. There are 13 residues in the CDR3.

The rearrangement joins TRBV6-1 to TRBJ2-1; the D is unclear. The germline V gene encodes CDR1 MNHNS and CDR2 SASEGT. This CDR3 is 15 amino acids long. Trimming left V 5 bases short and J 4 bases short, with 15 bases between. CDR3 protein: CASSISSDGYNEQFF. The CDR3 nucleotides read TGTGCCAGCAGTATCTCTTCGGACGGATACAATGAGCAGTTCTTC.

This clone came up once. The chain couples TRBV6-4 to TRBJ2-1; TRBD2 matches 12 bases. J lost 6 bases, V lost 0 bases, and 0 bases had no gene match. Per germline, CDR1 MRHNA and CDR2 SNTAGT. CDR3 size: 15 residues. The DNA of the CDR3 is TGTGCCAGCAGTGACTCGACTAGCGGGAGCAATGAGCAGTTCTTC. It is translated as CASSDSTSGSNEQFF.

CDR3: CASSSTPETGELFF. The CDR3 nucleotides read TGTGCCAGCAGTTCCACCCCTGAAACCGGGGAGCTGTTTTTT. The V call is TRBV6-1, the J call TRBJ2-2; unclear D gene. V lost 5 bases and J lost 5, with 12 bases in between. CDR1 and CDR2 from the germline V gene are MNHNS and SASEGT. This CDR3 region has 14 residues.

This chain links TRBV9 with TRBJ2-3, with D possibly being TRBD2 (6 bases). The CDR3 spans 15 residues. Trimming took 2 bases from V and 0 from J, leaving 10 bases between them. Germline V gives CDR1 SGDLS, CDR2 YYNGEE. The CDR3 region is CASSVSGASTDTQYF. CDR3 DNA: TGTGCCAGCAGCGTTAGCGGCGCTAGCACAGATACGCAGTATTTT.

The chain has TRBV10-3 and TRBJ1-1, with D tentatively TRBD1 (5 bases). Per the germline V gene, CDR1 is ENHRY and CDR2 is SYGVKD. The CDR3 covers 13 residues. Trimming took 6 bases from V and 0 from J, leaving 8 bases between them. The CDR3 DNA sequence: TGTGCCATCAGCCAGGGACTGAACACTGAAGCTTTCTTT. It encodes CAISQGLNTEAFF.

The J gene is TRBJ1-2, the V gene TRBV4-1, with D unclear. Trimming shortened V by 0 bases and J by 3 bases, and 14 bases separated the two germline ends. This CDR3 is 16 amino acids long. Germline V gene data show CDR1 as MGHRA and CDR2 as YSYEKL. CDR3 amino acids: CASSQDREGRDYGYTF. CDR3 in DNA: TGCGCCAGCAGCCAAGATCGGGAGGGAAGGGACTATGGCTACACCTTC.

This chain links TRBV6-6 with TRBJ2-7; D call uncertain. Trimming left V 5 bases short and J 1 base short, with 18 bases between. This CDR3 region has 16 residues. Germline loops: CDR1 MNHNY, CDR2 SVGAGI (reference sequence). CDR3 DNA sequence: TGTGCCAGCAGTACCTCCGGGTCCGATCCTTCCTACGAGCAGTACTTC. As protein: CASSTSGSDPSYEQYF.

This clone came up once. V usage is TRBV25-1 and J usage is TRBJ2-1; 9 bases map to TRBD1. Germline V gene sequence: CDR1 MGHDK, CDR2 SYGVNS. The CDR3 has 18 residues. V dropped 4 bases and J dropped 5; count of bases not matched to a gene: 15. The CDR3 is CASSAHTGGPITNNEQFF. CDR3 in DNA: TGTGCCAGCAGTGCTCACACAGGGGGCCCTATAACTAACAATGAGCAGTTCTTC.

This rearrangement joins TRBV5-3 to TRBJ2-7, with 7 bases identical to TRBD1. TRBV5-3 falls under the ORF class, with uncertain function. Trimming cost V 4 bases and J 6 bases; bases outside gene matches: 13. The length of the CDR3 is 15 residues. Here the CDR3 DNA reads TGTGCCAGAAGCGAGACAGGGAATCCAATCGGCGAGCAGTACTTC. Residues: CARSETGNPIGEQYF.

This clone was found once. The CDR3 loop is CASSQTVSSTEAFF. CDR3 bases: TGTGCCAGCTCACAGACAGTCAGTAGCACTGAAGCTTTCTTT. This chain uses TRBV18 with TRBJ1-1, with D tentatively TRBD1 (5 bases). This CDR3 spans 14 amino acids. V lost 4 bases to trimming and J lost 4 bases, with 13 bases between them. CDR1 KGHSH and CDR2 LQKENI come from the germline V gene. Based on the CDR3 plus reference TRBV18 and TRBJ1-1, the full variable domain is NAGVMQNPRHLVRRRGQEARLRCSPMKGHSHVYWYRQLPEEGLKFMVYLQKENIIDESGMPKERFSAEFPKEGPSILRIQQVVRGDSAAYFCASSQTVSSTEAFFGQGTRLTVV.

The V gene is TRBV18, the J gene TRBJ1-2; possible D gene TRBD1, 6 bases. The V and J ends lost 0 bases and 7 bases respectively, with 12 bases between them. Germline V gene data show CDR1 as KGHSH and CDR2 as LQKENI. The CDR3 spans 14 residues. This CDR3 reads CASSPPGGVGGYTF. Written as DNA, the CDR3 is TGTGCCAGCTCACCACCGGGGGGCGTCGGTGGCTACACCTTC.

The CDR3, as DNA: TGTGCCAGCAGCTTGGAAGAGACCCAGTACTTC. Residues: CASSLEETQYF. The chain carries TRBV5-4 and TRBJ2-5; no clear D. Germline values: CDR1 SGHNT, CDR2 YYREEE (reference sequence). V was trimmed by 0 bases and J by 3 bases, leaving 0 bases between them. The CDR3 extends over 11 amino acids.